A selection of T cell receptor beta chains follows, all from one sample in a study of beta chain features in type 1 diabetes. Clones were read by immunoSEQ multiplex PCR, and TCRdb kept only the in-frame ones, dropping some. The sample contains under 250,000 clones, 25% to 30% of which appear only once. Specimen: central memory CD4+ T cells from blood. These receptors originate from a man in his thirties or forties in good health. Both conserved end residues are part of each CDR3. A D gene is named only where the DNA matches it firmly. Expanded clones get a size class; other rows say once, few or many, or leave the size out.

v_gene	d_gene	j_gene	abundance	CDR3nt	CDR3aa
TRBV6-5	NA	TRBJ2-1	few	TGTGCCAGCAGTTACGGCCAGGGGGGGAATGAGCAGTTCTTC	CASSYGQGGNEQFF
TRBV30	NA	TRBJ2-5	NA	TGTGCCTGGAGCCGGGACCTTTTGGGGGAGCAGTACTTC	CAWSRDLLGEQYF
TRBV19	NA	TRBJ2-2	few	TGTGCCAGTAGCAGTTTGCTAGCGACCGGGGAGCTGTTTTTT	CASSSLLATGELFF
TRBV7-2	NA	TRBJ2-5	NA	TGTGCCAGCAGATCCGGGACCGCTACGCAGTACTTC	CASRSGTATQYF
TRBV5-4	NA	TRBJ1-1	NA	TGTGCCAGCAGCTTGGAAGCCGGGGGCACTGAAGCTTTCTTT	CASSLEAGGTEAFF
TRBV6-1	NA	TRBJ2-3	NA	TGTGCCAGCATGGTTCAGGGGCGAGATACGCAGTATTTT	CASMVQGRDTQYF
TRBV2	NA	TRBJ2-1	few	TGTGCCAGCTCTCCCGCCGATGAGCAGTTCTTC	CASSPADEQFF
TRBV4-3	NA	TRBJ2-2	NA	TGCGCCAGCAGCCAAGATTCGGGGGCCGGGGAGCTGTTTTTT	CASSQDSGAGELFF
TRBV28	TRBD1	TRBJ1-2	NA	TGTGCCAGCAGCCCCGGGACAGACTATGGCTACACCTTC	CASSPGTDYGYTF
TRBV7-2	NA	TRBJ2-1	medium-sized	TGTGCCAGCAGGCCTCTAACCGGGAGCTCCTACAATGAGCAGTTCTTC	CASRPLTGSSYNEQFF
TRBV29-1	TRBD1	TRBJ2-5	few	TGCAGCGTTGAAGTGGACAGGGGAGAGACCCAGTACTTC	CSVEVDRGETQYF
TRBV5-6	TRBD1	TRBJ2-1	NA	TGTGCCAGCAGCCTCCTGGGACAGGGGGTGCTTGAGCAGTTCTTC	CASSLLGQGVLEQFF
TRBV28	TRBD2	TRBJ2-1	few	TGTGCCAGCAGTTTAAGCGGGAGCTCCTACAATGAGCAGTTCTTC	CASSLSGSSYNEQFF
TRBV29-1	NA	TRBJ2-7	NA	TGCAGCGTTGCAGGGACCTACGAGCAGTACTTC	CSVAGTYEQYF
TRBV11-2	TRBD2	TRBJ2-3	NA	TGTGCCAGCAGCTTAGTTGGGACTAGCGGCACGCAGTATTTT	CASSLVGTSGTQYF
TRBV20-1	NA	TRBJ2-7	few	TGCAGTGCTAGACTAGTCTACGAGCAGTACTTC	CSARLVYEQYF
TRBV6-1	TRBD1	TRBJ2-2	many	TGTGCCAGTGAGGGACAGGGGGCGATCGGGGAGCTGTTTTTT	CASEGQGAIGELFF
TRBV7-2	NA	TRBJ2-5	few	TGTGCCAGCAGCTTAGCGCGGGTACAAGAGACCCAGTACTTC	CASSLARVQETQYF
TRBV7-9	TRBD2	TRBJ2-5	few	TGTGCCAGCAGCAGATACGCGCCAGCCAGCGGGAGTGAGACCCAGTACTTC	CASSRYAPASGSETQYF
TRBV6-5	NA	TRBJ2-1	NA	TGTGCCAGCACCCTCCAGAGTGAGCAGTTCTTC	CASTLQSEQFF
TRBV6-1	NA	TRBJ1-6	few	TGTGCCAGCAGTCTCATGGAGCCTAATTCACCCCTCCACTTT	CASSLMEPNSPLHF
TRBV7-2	TRBD1	TRBJ1-1	few	TGTGCCAGCAGCCCCCGACAGGGGGTGTTTGCTTTCTTT	CASSPRQGVFAFF
TRBV10-3	NA	TRBJ1-5	NA	TGTGCCATCGGAAGGGAAGCGGGGCAGCCCCAGCATTTT	CAIGREAGQPQHF
TRBV15	NA	TRBJ1-1	NA	TGTGCCACCAGCAGAGAGGCAGCCTTATCGGCAGCTTTCTTT	CATSREAALSAAFF
TRBV5-4	TRBD1	TRBJ2-2	few	TGTGCCAGCAGCGAGCCGGGACAGGGATCGAACACCGGGGAGCTGTTTTTT	CASSEPGQGSNTGELFF
TRBV7-2	TRBD1	TRBJ2-1	few	TGTGCCAGCAGCTTAGTGAGCTTTCGACAGGGTGGCAATGAGCAGTTCTTC	CASSLVSFRQGGNEQFF
TRBV30	NA	TRBJ2-5	NA	TGTGCCTGGAGGGGGGGCAGGAGCGAAGAGACCCAGTACTTC	CAWRGGRSEETQYF